This entry lists 9 T cell receptor beta chains sequenced from one sample in a study of cytomegalovirus exposure and HLA in healthy donors. Primers: 60 Vbeta forward and 13 Jbeta reverse. The table came from immunoSEQ multiplex PCR; TCRdb's copy has only in-frame clones and leaves some out. This sample has fewer than 55,000 clones, with about 70% found just once. What was sequenced was PBMCs. These receptors all stem from a woman aged 50 to 60 in good health and CMV-seropositive.

The chain uses TRBV25-1 and TRBJ2-5; TRBD1 is a possible D gene (6 bases). The V gene lost 4 bases and the J gene lost 2 bases, with 14 bases spanning the gap. The CDR3 is 15 amino acids. Germline V gene sequence: CDR1 MGHDK, CDR2 SYGVNS. The CDR3 protein is CASSAGVPTQETQYF. The CDR3 nucleotides are TGTGCCAGCAGTGCAGGGGTGCCTACACAAGAGACCCAGTACTTC.

The chain links TRBV7-8 to TRBJ1-2; possible D gene TRBD1, 5 bases. The CDR3 covers 12 residues. Germline CDR1 SGHVS, CDR2 FQNEAQ. The V end lost 5 bases, the J end lost 12 bases, and 16 bases lay between the germline ends. CDR3 residues: CASSAAGTSHTF. CDR3 DNA sequence: TGTGCCAGCAGCGCGGCCGGGACTTCTCACACCTTC. Together with reference TRBV7-8 and TRBJ1-2, the CDR3 gives the full variable domain: GAGVSQSPRYKVAKRGQDVALRCDPISGHVSLFWYQQALGQGPEFLTYFQNEAQLDKSGLPSDRFFAERPEGSVSTLKIQRTQQEDSAVYLCASSAAGTSHTFGSGTRLTVV.

This chain connects TRBV5-1 to TRBJ1-1; the match to TRBD1 covers 7 bases. The junction had 2 bases not matched to a gene; V was cut back by 5 bases and J by 4 bases. Germline-derived CDR1 and CDR2 are SGHRS and YFSETQ. The CDR3 extends over 12 amino acids. The CDR3 region is CASRGDSTEAFF. The CDR3 DNA follows: TGCGCCAGCAGAGGGGACAGCACTGAAGCTTTCTTT.

The gene calls are TRBV7-2 and TRBJ1-1; TRBD1 might be the D (5 bases). The CDR3 has 14 residues. Germline CDR1 reads SGHTA; CDR2 reads FQGNSA. Trimming shortened V by 9 bases and J by 0 bases, and 14 bases separated the two germline ends. The CDR3 loop is CASGAGIMNTEAFF. CDR3 sequence (DNA): TGTGCCAGTGGGGCAGGGATTATGAACACTGAAGCTTTCTTT.

The chain links TRBV18 to TRBJ1-6; TRBD1 is a possible D gene (5 bases). Trimming removed 1 base at V and 3 bases at J, with 10 bases between. The CDR3 runs to 16 residues. Germline CDR1 reads KGHSH; CDR2 reads LQKENI. This chain's CDR3 is CASSPQGRNYNSPLHF. Here the CDR3 DNA reads TGTGCCAGCTCACCACAGGGGCGCAACTATAATTCACCCCTCCACTTT.

The genes are TRBV4-2 and TRBJ2-1; no clear D gene. Trimming took off 0 bases at V and 7 bases at J, with 4 bases between the two ends. CDR3 length: 12 residues. Germline V gives CDR1 LGHNA, CDR2 YNFKEQ. CDR3: CASSQEANEQFF. The CDR3 DNA reads TGTGCCAGCAGCCAAGAGGCTAATGAGCAGTTCTTC.

This clone has only one observation. The genes are TRBV7-9 and TRBJ2-1; 12 bases line up with TRBD2. The CDR3 spans 17 residues. Looked up from germline, CDR1 is SEHNR and CDR2 is FQNEAQ (reference sequence). With 5 bases clipped from V and 9 bases from J, the junction kept 14 bases outside the gene matches. Written as DNA, the CDR3 is TGTGCCAGCAGCCCCCGACTAGCGGGAGTGGGACTATTTGAGCAGTTCTTC. Protein product: CASSPRLAGVGLFEQFF.

A word on this clone: Germline is not matched at one junction end, which may reflect a read error. V gene TRBV7-9 combines with J gene TRBJ2-6; TRBD2 might be the D (6 bases). CDR3 length: 19 residues. Germline CDR1 and CDR2: SEHNR and FQNEAQ (reference sequence). The CDR3 here is CSSSTRDGGRWAGANVLTF. The CDR3 nucleotides are TGTTCCAGCAGCACGAGAGACGGAGGGAGATGGGCTGGGGCCAACGTCCTGACTTTC.

The V and J genes are TRBV11-2 and TRBJ2-7, with a possible D match to TRBD1 (5 bases). Germline V CDR1 and CDR2: SGHAT, FQNNGV. The CDR3 is made up of 15 amino acids. V lost 5 bases, J lost 6 bases, and 20 bases lay in between. The CDR3 protein is CASSLGTTQATEQYF. The DNA of the CDR3 is TGTGCCAGCAGCCTTGGAACGACACAGGCCACCGAGCAGTACTTC.